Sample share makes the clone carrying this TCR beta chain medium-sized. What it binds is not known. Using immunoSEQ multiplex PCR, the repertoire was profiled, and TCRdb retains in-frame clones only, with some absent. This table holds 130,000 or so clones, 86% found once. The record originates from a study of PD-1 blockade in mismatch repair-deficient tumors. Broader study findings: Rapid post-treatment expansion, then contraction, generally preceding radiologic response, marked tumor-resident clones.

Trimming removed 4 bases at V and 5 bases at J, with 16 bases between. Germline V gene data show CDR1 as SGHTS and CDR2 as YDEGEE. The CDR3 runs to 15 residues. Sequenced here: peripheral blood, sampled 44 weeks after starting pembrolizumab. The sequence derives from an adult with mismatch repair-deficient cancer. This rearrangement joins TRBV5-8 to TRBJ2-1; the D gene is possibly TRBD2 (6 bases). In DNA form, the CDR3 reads TGTGCCAGCAGCCCTGGGACTGTAATGGACAATGAGCAGTTCTTC. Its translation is CASSPGTVMDNEQFF.